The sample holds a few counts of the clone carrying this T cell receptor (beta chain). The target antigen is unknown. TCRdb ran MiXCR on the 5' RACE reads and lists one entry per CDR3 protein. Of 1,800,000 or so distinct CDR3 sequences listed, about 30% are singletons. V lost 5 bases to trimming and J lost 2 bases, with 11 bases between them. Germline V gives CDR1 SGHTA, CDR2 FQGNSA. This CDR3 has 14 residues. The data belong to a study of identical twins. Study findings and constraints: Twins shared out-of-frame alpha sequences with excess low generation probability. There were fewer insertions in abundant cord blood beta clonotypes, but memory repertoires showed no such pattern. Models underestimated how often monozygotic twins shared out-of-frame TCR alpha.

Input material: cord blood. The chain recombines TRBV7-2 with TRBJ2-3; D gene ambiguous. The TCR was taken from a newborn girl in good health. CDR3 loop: CASSLGIYTDTQYF. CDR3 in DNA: TGTGCCAGCAGCCTGGGGATTTACACAGATACGCAGTATTTT.